The TCR beta chain under discussion was sequenced for a study of response to subunit inactivated influenza vaccine. CDR1 is SGHRS and CDR2 is YFSETQ in the germline V gene. J lost 5 bases, V lost 4 bases, and 12 bases had no gene match. The CDR3 runs to 17 residues. A few counts support this clonotype. TCRdb independently ran MiXCR on the RT-PCR reads; one entry per CDR3 protein. Here the sample spans around 580,000 distinct CDR3 sequences, roughly 15% being singletons. Sequenced material: PBMCs from blood, taken roughly 12 days after vaccination. The V call is TRBV5-1, the J call TRBJ2-5, with 12 bases matching TRBD2. The clonotype comes from a man between 45 and 60 years old who received an inactivated influenza vaccine. The CDR3 nucleotides read TGCGCCAGCAGCGTTGAGACTAGCGGGAGCTTTGGTGAGACCCAGTACTTC. It codes for CASSVETSGSFGETQYF.